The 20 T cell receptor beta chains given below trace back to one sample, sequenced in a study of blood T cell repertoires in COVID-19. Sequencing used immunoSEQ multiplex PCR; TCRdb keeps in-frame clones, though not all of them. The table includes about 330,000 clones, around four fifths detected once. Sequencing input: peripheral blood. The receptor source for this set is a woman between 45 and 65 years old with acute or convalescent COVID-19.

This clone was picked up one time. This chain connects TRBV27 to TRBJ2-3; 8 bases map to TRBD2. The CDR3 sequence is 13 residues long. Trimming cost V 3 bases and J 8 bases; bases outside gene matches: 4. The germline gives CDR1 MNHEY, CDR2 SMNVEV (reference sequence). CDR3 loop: CASSFPGGGTQYF. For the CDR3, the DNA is TGTGCCAGCAGTTTTCCGGGAGGGGGTACGCAGTATTTT.

As DNA, the CDR3 is TGTGCCAGCTCATCGTTTGGGCAGGGGAACTCACCCCTCCACTTT. Translation: CASSSFGQGNSPLHF. The V call is TRBV18, the J call TRBJ1-6, with D perhaps TRBD1 (6 bases). Per the germline V gene, CDR1 is KGHSH and CDR2 is LQKENI. The V gene lost 5 bases and the J gene lost 10 bases, with 18 bases spanning the gap. The CDR3 length is 15 residues.

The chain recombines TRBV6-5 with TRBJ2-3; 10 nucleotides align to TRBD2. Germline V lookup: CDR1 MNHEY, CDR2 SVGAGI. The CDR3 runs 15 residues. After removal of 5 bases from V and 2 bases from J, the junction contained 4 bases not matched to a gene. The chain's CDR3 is CASSPLAGATDTQYF. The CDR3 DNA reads TGTGCCAGCAGTCCCCTAGCGGGGGCCACAGATACGCAGTATTTT.

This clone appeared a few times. The CDR3 reads CASSFRQGNTEAFF. Here the CDR3 DNA reads TGTGCCAGCAGCTTTCGACAGGGGAACACTGAAGCTTTCTTT. This chain uses TRBV7-2 with TRBJ1-1; 7 bases are shared with TRBD1. From germline, CDR1 is SGHTA and CDR2 FQGNSA. V shed 3 bases and J 1 base; nucleotides not matched to a gene: 2. CDR3 length: 14 amino acids.

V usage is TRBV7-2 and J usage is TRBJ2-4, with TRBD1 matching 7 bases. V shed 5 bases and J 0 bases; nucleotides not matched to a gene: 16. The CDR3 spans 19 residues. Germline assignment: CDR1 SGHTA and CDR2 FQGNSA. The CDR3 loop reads CASSTRTGFLTVAKNIQYF. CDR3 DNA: TGTGCCAGCAGCACAAGGACAGGATTTCTCACCGTAGCCAAAAACATTCAGTACTTC.

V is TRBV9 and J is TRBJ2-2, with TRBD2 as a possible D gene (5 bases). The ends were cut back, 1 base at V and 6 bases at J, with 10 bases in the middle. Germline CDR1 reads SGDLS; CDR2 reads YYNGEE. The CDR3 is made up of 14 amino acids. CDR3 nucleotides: TGTGCCAGCAGCGTAATCGGCGGGTCCGGGGAGCTGTTTTTT. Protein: CASSVIGGSGELFF.

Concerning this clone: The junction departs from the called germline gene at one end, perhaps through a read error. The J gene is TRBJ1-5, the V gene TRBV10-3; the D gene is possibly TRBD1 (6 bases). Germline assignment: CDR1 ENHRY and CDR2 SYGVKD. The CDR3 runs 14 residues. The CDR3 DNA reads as TGTGCCTTCAGGGGCGACCATAGCAATCAGCCCCAGCATTTT. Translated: CAFRGDHSNQPQHF.

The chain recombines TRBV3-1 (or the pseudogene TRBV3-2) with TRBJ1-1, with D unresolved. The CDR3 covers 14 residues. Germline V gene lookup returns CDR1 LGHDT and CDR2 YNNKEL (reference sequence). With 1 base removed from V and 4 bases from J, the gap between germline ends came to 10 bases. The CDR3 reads CASSQGSQFTEAFF. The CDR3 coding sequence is TGTGCCAGCAGCCAAGGTTCACAATTCACTGAAGCTTTCTTT.

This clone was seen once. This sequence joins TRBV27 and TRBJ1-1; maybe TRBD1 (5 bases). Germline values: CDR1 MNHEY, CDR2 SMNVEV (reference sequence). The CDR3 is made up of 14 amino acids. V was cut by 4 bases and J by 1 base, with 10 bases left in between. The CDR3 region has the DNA TGTGCCAGCAGTTGGGGGACTGCGAACACTGAAGCTTTCTTT. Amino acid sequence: CASSWGTANTEAFF.

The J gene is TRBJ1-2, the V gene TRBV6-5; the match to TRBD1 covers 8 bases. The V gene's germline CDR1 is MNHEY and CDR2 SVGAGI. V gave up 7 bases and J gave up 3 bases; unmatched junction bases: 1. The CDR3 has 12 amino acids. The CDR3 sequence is CASNRGDYGYTF. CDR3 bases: TGTGCCAGCAACAGGGGGGACTATGGCTACACCTTC.

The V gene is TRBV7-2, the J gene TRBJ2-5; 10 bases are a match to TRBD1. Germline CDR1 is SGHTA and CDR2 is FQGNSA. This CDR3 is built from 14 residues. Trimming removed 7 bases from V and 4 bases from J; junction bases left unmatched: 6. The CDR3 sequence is CASISRTGGETQYF. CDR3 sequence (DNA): TGTGCCAGCATCTCGAGGACAGGGGGAGAGACCCAGTACTTC.

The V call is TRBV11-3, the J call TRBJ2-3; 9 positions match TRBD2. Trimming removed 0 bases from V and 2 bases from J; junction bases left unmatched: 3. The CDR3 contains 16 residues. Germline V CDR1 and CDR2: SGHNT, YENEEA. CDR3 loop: CASSLDASGITDTQYF. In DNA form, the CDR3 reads TGTGCCAGCAGCTTAGATGCTAGCGGGATCACAGATACGCAGTATTTT.

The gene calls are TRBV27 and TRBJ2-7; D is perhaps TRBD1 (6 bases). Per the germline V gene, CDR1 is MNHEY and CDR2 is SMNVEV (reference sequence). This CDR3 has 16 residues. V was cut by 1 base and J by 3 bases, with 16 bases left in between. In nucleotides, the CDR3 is TGTGCCAGCAGTTTATTTAGTGGGGAAGGGGGCTACGAGCAGTACTTC. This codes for CASSLFSGEGGYEQYF.

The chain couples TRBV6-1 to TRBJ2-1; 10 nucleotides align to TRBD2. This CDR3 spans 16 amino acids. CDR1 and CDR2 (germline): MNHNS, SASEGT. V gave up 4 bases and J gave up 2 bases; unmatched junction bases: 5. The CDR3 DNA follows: TGTGCCAGCAGTGTCAAAGCGGGAGGGCCCTACAATGAGCAGTTCTTC. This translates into CASSVKAGGPYNEQFF.

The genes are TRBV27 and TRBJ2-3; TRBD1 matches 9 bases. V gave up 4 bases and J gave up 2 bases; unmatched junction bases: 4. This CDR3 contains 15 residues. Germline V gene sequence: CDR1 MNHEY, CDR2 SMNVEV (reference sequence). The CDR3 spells CASSSTGGYTDTQYF. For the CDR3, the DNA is TGTGCCAGCAGTTCCACAGGGGGCTACACAGATACGCAGTATTTT.

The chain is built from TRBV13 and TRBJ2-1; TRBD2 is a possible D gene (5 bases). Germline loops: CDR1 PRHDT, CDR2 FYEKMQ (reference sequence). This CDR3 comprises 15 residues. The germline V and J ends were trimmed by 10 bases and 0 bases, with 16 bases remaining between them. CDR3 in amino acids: CATLSPGFSYNEQFF. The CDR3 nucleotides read TGTGCCACCCTCTCCCCGGGATTCTCCTACAATGAGCAGTTCTTC.

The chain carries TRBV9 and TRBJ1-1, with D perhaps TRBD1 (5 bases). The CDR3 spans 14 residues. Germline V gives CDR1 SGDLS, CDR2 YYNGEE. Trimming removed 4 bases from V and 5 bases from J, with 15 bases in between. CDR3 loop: CASSTPLGGTEAFF. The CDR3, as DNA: TGTGCCAGCAGCACCCCCTTGGGGGGGACTGAAGCTTTCTTT.

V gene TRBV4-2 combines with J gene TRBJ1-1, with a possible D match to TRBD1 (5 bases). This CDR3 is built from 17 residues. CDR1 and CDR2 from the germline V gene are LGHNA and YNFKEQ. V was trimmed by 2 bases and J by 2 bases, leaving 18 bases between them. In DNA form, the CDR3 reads TGTGCCAGCAGCCAATCAAGCTGGGGGGAAAGCAACACTGAAGCTTTCTTT. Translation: CASSQSSWGESNTEAFF.

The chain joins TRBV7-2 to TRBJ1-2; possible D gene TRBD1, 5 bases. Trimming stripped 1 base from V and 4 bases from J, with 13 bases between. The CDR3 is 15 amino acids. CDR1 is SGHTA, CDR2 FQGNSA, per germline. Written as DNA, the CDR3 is TGTGCCAGCAGCTTAGATATAACGGACACCTATGGCTACACCTTC. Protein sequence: CASSLDITDTYGYTF.

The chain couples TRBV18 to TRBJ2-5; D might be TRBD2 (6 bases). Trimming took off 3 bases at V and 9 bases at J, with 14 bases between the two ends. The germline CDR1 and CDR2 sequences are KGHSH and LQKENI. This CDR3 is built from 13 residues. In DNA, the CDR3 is TGTGCCAGCTCACCCGGCGGGGCGGAGGCCCAGTACTTC. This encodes CASSPGGAEAQYF.